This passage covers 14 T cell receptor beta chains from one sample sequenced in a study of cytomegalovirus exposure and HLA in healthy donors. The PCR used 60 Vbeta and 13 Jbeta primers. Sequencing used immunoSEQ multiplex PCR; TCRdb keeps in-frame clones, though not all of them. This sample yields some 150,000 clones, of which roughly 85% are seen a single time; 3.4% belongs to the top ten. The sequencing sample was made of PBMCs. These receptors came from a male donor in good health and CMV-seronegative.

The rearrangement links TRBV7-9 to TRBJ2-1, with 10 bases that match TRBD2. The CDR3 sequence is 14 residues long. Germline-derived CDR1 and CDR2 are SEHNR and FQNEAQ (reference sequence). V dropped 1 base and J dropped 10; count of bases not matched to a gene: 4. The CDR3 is CASSLGLAGVEQFF. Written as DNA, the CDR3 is TGTGCCAGCAGCTTAGGGCTAGCGGGGGTAGAGCAGTTCTTC.

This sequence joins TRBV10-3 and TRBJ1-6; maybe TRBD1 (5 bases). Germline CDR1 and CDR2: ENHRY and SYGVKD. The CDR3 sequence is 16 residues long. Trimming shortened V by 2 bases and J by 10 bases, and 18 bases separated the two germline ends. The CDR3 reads CAISEPNEGRGSPLHF. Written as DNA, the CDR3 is TGTGCCATCAGTGAGCCGAACGAGGGGCGGGGGTCACCCCTCCACTTT.

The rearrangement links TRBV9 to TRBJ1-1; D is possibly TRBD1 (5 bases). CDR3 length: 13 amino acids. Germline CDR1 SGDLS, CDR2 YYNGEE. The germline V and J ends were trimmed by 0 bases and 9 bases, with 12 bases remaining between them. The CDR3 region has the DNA TGTGCCAGCAGCGTAGCGGGGGTAGGGAAAGCTTTCTTT. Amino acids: CASSVAGVGKAFF.

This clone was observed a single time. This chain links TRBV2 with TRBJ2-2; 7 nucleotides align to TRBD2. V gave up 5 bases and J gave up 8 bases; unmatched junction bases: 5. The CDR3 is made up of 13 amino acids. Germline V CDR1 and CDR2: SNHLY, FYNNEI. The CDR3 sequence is CASSPQLAGELFF. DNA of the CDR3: TGTGCCAGCAGTCCTCAACTAGCGGGGGAGCTGTTTTTT. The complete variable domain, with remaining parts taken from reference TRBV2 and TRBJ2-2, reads EPEVTQTPSHQVTQMGQEVILRCVPISNHLYFYWYRQILGQKVEFLVSFYNNEISEKSEIFDDQFSVERPDGSNFTLKIRSTKLEDSAMYFCASSPQLAGELFFGEGSRLTVL.

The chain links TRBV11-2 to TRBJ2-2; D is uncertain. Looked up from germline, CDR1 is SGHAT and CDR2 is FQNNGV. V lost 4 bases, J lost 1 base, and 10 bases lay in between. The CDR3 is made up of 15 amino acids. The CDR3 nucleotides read TGTGCCAGCAGCTGGGCAGTCTTGAACACCGGGGAGCTGTTTTTT. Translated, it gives CASSWAVLNTGELFF.

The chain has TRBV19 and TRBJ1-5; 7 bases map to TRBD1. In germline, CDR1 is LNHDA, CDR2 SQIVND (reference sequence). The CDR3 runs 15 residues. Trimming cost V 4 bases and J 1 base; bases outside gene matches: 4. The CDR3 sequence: CASSRQGTSNQPQHF. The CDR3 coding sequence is TGTGCCAGTAGTAGACAGGGTACGAGCAATCAGCCCCAGCATTTT.

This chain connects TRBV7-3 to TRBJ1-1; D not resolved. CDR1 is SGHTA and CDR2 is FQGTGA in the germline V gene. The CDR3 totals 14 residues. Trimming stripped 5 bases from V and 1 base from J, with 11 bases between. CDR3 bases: TGTGCCAGCAGCCTAAGGGAGGGGAACACTGAAGCTTTCTTT. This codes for CASSLREGNTEAFF.

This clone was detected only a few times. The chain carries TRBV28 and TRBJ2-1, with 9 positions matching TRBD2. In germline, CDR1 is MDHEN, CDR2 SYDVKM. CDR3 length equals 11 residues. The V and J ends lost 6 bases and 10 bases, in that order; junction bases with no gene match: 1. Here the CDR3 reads CASRGLAEQFF. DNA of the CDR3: TGTGCCAGCAGAGGACTAGCGGAGCAGTTCTTC.

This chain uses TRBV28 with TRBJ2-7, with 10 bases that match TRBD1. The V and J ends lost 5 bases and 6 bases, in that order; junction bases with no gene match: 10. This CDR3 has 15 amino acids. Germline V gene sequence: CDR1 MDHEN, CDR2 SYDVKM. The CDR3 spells CASSSGQGGLIEQYF. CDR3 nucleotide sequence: TGTGCCAGCAGTAGTGGACAGGGGGGGTTAATCGAGCAGTACTTC.

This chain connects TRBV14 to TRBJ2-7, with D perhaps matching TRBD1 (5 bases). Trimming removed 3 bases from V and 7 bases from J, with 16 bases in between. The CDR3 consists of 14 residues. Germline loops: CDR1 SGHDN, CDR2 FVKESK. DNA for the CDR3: TGTGCCAGCAGCCATCAACTGGGGCGCCGGGAGCAGTACTTC. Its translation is CASSHQLGRREQYF.

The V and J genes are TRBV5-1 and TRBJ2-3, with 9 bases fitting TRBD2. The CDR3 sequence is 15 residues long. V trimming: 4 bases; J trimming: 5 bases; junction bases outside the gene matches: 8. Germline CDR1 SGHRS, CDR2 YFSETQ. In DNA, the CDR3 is TGCGCCAGCAGCGCCAGCGGGGGGCGTTTAGATACGCAGTATTTT. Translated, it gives CASSASGGRLDTQYF.

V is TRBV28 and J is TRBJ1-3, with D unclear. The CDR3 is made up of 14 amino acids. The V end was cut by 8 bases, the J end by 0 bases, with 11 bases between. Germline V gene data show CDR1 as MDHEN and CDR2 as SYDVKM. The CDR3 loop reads CASLSPYSGNTIYF. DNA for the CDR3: TGTGCCAGCCTCTCTCCTTACTCTGGAAACACCATATATTTT.

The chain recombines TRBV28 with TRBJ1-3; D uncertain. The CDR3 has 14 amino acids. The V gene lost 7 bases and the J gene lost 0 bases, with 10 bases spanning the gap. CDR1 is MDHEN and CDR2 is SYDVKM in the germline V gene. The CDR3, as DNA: TGTGCCAGCAACGGGATTTTCTCTGGAAACACCATATATTTT. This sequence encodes CASNGIFSGNTIYF.

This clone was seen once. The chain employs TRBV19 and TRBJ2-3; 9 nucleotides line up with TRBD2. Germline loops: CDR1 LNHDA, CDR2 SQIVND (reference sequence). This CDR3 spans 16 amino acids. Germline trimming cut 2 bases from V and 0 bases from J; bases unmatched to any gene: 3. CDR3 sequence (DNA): TGTGCCAGTAGTATATGGCGGGGGGGCAGCACAGATACGCAGTATTTT. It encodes CASSIWRGGSTDTQYF.